The clone carrying this T cell receptor (beta chain) was observed a few times. TCRdb re-called the 5' RACE reads through MiXCR, storing one row per CDR3 protein. Among about 560,000 distinct CDR3 sequences listed, approximately 19% were seen once. These data come from a study of T-cell memory formation after mild COVID-19. This CDR3 spans 17 amino acids. Germline lookup yields CDR1 SGHRS and CDR2 YFSETQ. Trimming cost V 3 bases and J 2 bases, with 17 bases left between them. V is TRBV5-1 and J is TRBJ2-2; tentatively, D is TRBD1 (7 bases). The TCR was taken from an adult woman who had mild COVID-19 (a few samples of this study predate the infection). Cell type and time point are not known. The sample was PBMCs or a T cell subset sorted from them (not recorded which). The CDR3 here is CASSSRGPGANTGELFF. CDR3 DNA sequence: TGCGCCAGCAGCTCAAGGGGGCCGGGGGCCAACACCGGGGAGCTGTTTTTT.